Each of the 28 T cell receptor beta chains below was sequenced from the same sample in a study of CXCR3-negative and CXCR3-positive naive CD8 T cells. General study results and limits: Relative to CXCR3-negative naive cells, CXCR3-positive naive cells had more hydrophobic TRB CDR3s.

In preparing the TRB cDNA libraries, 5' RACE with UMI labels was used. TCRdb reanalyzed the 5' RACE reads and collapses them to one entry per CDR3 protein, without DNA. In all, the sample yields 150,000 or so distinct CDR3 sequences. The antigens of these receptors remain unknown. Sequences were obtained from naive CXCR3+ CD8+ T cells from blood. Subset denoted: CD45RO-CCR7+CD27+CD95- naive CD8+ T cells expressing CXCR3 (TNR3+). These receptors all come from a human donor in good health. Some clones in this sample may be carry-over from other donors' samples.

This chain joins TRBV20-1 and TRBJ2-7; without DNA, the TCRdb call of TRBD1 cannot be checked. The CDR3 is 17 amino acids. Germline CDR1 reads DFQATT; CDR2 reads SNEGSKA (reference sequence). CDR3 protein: CSARGYRTGGTSYEQYF.

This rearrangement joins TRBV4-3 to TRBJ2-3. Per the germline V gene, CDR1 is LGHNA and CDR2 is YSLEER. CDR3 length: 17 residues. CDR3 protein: CASSQDRRLMSTDTQYF.

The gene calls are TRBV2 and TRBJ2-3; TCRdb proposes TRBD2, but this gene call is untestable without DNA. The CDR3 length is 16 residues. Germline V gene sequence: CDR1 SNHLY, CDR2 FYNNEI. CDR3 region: CASSPLAGGFTDTQYF.

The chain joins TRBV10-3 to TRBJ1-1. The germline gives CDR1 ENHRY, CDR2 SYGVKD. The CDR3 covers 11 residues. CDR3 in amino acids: CAISEGYEAFF.

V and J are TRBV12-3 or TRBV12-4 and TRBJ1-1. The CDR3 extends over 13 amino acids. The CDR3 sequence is CASSLIKNTEAFF.

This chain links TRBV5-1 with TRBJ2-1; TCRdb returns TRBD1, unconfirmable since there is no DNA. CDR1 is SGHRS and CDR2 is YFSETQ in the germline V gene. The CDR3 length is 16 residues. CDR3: CASSLSGAGDYNEQFF.

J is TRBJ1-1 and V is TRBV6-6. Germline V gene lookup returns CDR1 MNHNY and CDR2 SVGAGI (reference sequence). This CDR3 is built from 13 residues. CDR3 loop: CATNAGRHTEAFF.

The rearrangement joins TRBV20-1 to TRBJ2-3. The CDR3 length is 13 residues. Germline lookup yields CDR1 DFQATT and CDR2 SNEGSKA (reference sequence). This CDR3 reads CSANQPDRDTQYF.

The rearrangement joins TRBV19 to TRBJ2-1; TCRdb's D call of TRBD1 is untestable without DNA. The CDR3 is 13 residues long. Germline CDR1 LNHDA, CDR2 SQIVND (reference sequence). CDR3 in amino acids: CASSSTGGHEQFF.

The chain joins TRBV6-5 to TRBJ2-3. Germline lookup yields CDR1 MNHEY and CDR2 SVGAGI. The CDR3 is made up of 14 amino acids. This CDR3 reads CASSYNQVTDTQYF.

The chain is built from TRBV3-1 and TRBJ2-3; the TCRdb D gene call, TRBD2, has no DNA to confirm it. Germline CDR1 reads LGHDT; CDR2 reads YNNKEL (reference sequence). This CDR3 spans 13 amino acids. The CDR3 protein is CASSQRRSDTQYF.

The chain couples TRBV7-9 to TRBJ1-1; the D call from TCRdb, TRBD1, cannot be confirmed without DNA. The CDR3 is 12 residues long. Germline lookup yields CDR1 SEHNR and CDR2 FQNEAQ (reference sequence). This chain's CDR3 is CAGDRENTEAFF.

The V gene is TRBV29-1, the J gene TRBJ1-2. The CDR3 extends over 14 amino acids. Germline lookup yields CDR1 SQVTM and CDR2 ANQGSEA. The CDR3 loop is CSVNGDSGNYGYTF.

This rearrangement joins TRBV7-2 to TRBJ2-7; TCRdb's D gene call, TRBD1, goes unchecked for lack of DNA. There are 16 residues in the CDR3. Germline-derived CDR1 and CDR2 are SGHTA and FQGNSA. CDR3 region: CASSFDEGTGAEEQYF.

The CDR3 spells CASSVDGGAGQPQHF. This chain links TRBV9 with TRBJ1-5; TCRdb lists TRBD1, though no DNA is available to test this call. Germline lookup yields CDR1 SGDLS and CDR2 YYNGEE. The CDR3 is 15 amino acids.

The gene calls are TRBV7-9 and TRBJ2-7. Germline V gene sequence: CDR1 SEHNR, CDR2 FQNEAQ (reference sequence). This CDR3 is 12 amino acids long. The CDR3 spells CASSYADYEQYF.

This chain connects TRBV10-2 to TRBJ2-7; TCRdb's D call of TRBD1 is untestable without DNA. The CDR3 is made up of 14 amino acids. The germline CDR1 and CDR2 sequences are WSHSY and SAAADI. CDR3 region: CASSNRDRVYEQYF.

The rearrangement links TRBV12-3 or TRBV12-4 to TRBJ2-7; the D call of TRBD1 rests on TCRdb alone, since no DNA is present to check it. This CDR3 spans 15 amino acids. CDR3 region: CASSPGTESSYEQYF.

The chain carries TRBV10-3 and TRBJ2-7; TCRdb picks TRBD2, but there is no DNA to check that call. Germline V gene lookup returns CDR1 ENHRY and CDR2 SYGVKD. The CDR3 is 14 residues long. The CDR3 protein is CAIMPGGGSYEQYF.

The CDR3 here is CASSHRDPGRDTQYF. The chain combines TRBV7-9 with TRBJ2-3; the D call from TCRdb, TRBD1, cannot be confirmed without DNA. Looked up from germline, CDR1 is SEHNR and CDR2 is FQNEAQ (reference sequence). The CDR3 extends over 15 amino acids.

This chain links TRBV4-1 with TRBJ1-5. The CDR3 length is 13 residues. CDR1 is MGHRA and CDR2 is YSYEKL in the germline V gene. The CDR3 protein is CASSQAGNQPQHF.

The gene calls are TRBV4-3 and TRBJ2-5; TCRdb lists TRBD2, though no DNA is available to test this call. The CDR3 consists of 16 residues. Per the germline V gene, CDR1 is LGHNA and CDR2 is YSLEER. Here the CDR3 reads CASSQEATSPVQTQYF.

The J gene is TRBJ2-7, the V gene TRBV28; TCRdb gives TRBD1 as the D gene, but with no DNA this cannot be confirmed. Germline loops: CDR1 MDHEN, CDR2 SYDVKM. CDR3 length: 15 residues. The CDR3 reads CASSPWTGDSYEQYF.

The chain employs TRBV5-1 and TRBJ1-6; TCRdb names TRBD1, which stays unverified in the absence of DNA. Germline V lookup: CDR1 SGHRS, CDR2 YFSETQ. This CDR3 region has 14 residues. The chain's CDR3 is CASSLTGWPSPLHF. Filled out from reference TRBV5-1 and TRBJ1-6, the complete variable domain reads KAGVTQTPRYLIKTRGQQVTLSCSPISGHRSVSWYQQTPGQGLQFLFEYFSETQRNKGNFPGRFSGRQFSNSRSEMNVSTLELGDSALYLCASSLTGWPSPLHFGNGTRLTVT.

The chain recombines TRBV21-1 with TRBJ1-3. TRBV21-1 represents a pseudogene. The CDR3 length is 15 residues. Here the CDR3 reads CASSKAEPAGNTIYF.

CDR3 sequence: CASSLSTGLEQFF. The V and J genes are TRBV28 and TRBJ2-1; lacking DNA, the TRBD2 call made by TCRdb goes unchecked. CDR3 length: 13 residues. Germline-derived CDR1 and CDR2 are MDHEN and SYDVKM. Based on the CDR3 plus reference TRBV28 and TRBJ2-1, the full variable domain is DVKVTQSSRYLVKRTGEKVFLECVQDMDHENMFWYRQDPGLGLRLIYFSYDVKMKEKGDIPEGYSVSREKKERFSLILESASTNQTSMYLCASSLSTGLEQFFGPGTRLTVL.

CDR3 sequence reads: CSSQGDNTEAFF. The V gene is TRBV29-1, the J gene TRBJ1-1; there is no DNA to check the TCRdb D call of TRBD1. The length of the CDR3 is 12 residues. CDR1 is SQVTM, CDR2 ANQGSEA, per germline.

CDR3 sequence: CASSAGIRTDTQYF. The V gene is TRBV9, the J gene TRBJ2-3. The germline V gene encodes CDR1 SGDLS and CDR2 YYNGEE. The CDR3 covers 14 residues.